This T cell receptor (beta chain) was captured by sequencing in a study of T cell changes during pregnancy in multiple sclerosis (dated by TCRdb to about 2019). Context from the whole study: Changes in the T cell repertoire over the course of pregnancy were examined in this study in women with multiple sclerosis.

With regard to this clone: The antigen it recognizes is unknown. Base qualities are missing; no much larger clone stands one base away.

CDR1 and CDR2, per the germline V gene, are LGHNA and YNFKEQ. Trimmed from V: 0 bases; trimmed from J: 3 bases; junction bases lacking a gene match: 3. The CDR3 contains 15 residues, cysteine and phenylalanine counted. Only the CDR3 DNA is retained, 45 bases long and in frame from the first base. Receptor libraries were prepared by the immunoSEQ multiplex PCR assay. Entries here come from immuneACCESS through TCRdb and include only in-frame sequences with V and J called. Some clones fail to appear in such tables; in the studies checked, an unresolved V gene covers under half of the shortfall, and the cause of the remainder is unknown. Present in this sample are tens of thousands of clones, 92% of which were seen just once. About 1.5% of the sample lies in the top ten.

Material for sequencing was peripheral blood. The chain was built from TRBV4-2 and TRBJ2-7, with 9 middle bases fitting TRBD1. This receptor was obtained from a female donor with multiple sclerosis, enrolled in a pregnancy study. The CDR3 corresponds to CASSQEKDRGYEQYF. The nucleotides read TGTGCCAGCAGCCAAGAAAAGGACAGGGGCTACGAGCAGTACTTC.